A single sample gave rise to the 17 T cell receptor beta chains below, sequenced in a study of identical twins' blood T cells. TCRdb ran MiXCR on the 5' RACE reads and lists one entry per CDR3 protein. Among a few hundred thousand distinct CDR3 sequences, roughly 30% were seen once, and the ten largest hold 6.1%. The sample comprised PBMCs. Receptor source: a woman aged 18-55 years in good health.

In its sample, this clonotype was seen a few times. A read error may produce the germline difference seen at one junction end. V usage is TRBV3-1 and J usage is TRBJ1-2, with D tentatively TRBD1 (5 bases). Germline V CDR1 and CDR2: LGHDT, YNNKEL (reference sequence). The CDR3 is 12 residues long. CDR3 sequence: CASSPSGTSYAF. DNA for the CDR3: TGTGCCAGCAGCCCCTCGGGGACCTCCTACGCCTTC. Supplemented by reference TRBV3-1 and TRBJ1-2, the full variable domain reads DTAVSQTPKYLVTQMGNDKSIKCEQNLGHDTMYWYKQDSKKFLKIMFSYNNKELIINETVPNRFSPKSPDKAHLNLHINSLELGDSAVYFCASSPSGTSYAFGSGTRLTVV.

The V and J genes are TRBV19 and TRBJ2-7, with D possibly matching TRBD2 (5 bases). V was pared by 10 bases and J by 7 bases, with 14 bases between. Germline CDR1 is LNHDA and CDR2 is SQIVND (reference sequence). This CDR3 has 11 amino acids. CDR3 nucleotide sequence: TGTGCCACGTCGGTTTCGGGAGAGCAGTACTTC. Translated: CATSVSGEQYF. Variable domain in full (rest from reference TRBV19 and TRBJ2-7): DGGITQSPKYLFRKEGQNVTLSCEQNLNHDAMYWYRQDPGQGLRLIYYSQIVNDFQKGDIAEGYSVSREKKESFPLTVTSAQKNPTAFYLCATSVSGEQYFGPGTRLTVT.

This clonotype turned up a few times. The chain joins TRBV20-1 to TRBJ2-1, with 9 bases that match TRBD1. The CDR3 is 12 residues long. V gave up 8 bases and J gave up 7 bases; unmatched junction bases: 6. Germline V lookup: CDR1 DFQATT, CDR2 SNEGSKA (reference sequence). In nucleotides, the CDR3 is TGCAGTCTGGGACAGGGAAAAAATGAGCAGTTCTTC. Protein: CSLGQGKNEQFF.

A word on this clonotype: Since a much larger clone is just one base distant, this may be a read error. This chain uses TRBV29-1 with TRBJ1-1; 9 bases are shared with TRBD1. Germline V lookup: CDR1 SQVTM, CDR2 ANQGSEA. The CDR3 contains 12 residues. The chain's CDR3 is CSVGWGQGETFF. The DNA for the CDR3 is TGCAGCGTTGGATGGGGACAGGGTGAAACTTTCTTT.

This clonotype was detected only a few times. V is TRBV6-5 and J is TRBJ2-2, with D possibly called TRBD1 or TRBD2 (6 bases each). CDR1 is MNHEY, CDR2 SVGAGI, per germline. The CDR3 runs to 15 residues. V lost 4 bases and J lost 4, with 13 bases in between. The CDR3 loop reads CASSSGATLTGELFF. The CDR3 DNA reads TGTGCCAGCAGTTCGGGGGCTACCCTCACCGGGGAGCTGTTTTTT.

CDR3 coding DNA: TGTGCCAGCAGCGGGTTTCAGGGGAATAATGAAAAACTGTTTTTT. Protein: CASSGFQGNNEKLFF. The chain is built from TRBV3-1 and TRBJ1-4; perhaps TRBD1 as D (6 bases). The CDR3 spans 15 residues. Trimming removed 5 bases from V and 4 bases from J, with 14 bases in between. The V gene's germline CDR1 is LGHDT and CDR2 YNNKEL (reference sequence). Full variable domain (missing parts from reference TRBV3-1 and TRBJ1-4): DTAVSQTPKYLVTQMGNDKSIKCEQNLGHDTMYWYKQDSKKFLKIMFSYNNKELIINETVPNRFSPKSPDKAHLNLHINSLELGDSAVYFCASSGFQGNNEKLFFGSGTQLSVL.

This clonotype was seen many times. The V call is TRBV7-6, the J call TRBJ1-4; D not certain. CDR1 is SGHVS and CDR2 is FNYEAQ in the germline V gene. Trimming stripped 5 bases from V and 4 bases from J, with 11 bases between. This CDR3 has 14 residues. CDR3 amino acids: CASSGRVINEKLFF. The CDR3 coding sequence is TGTGCCAGCAGCGGCCGAGTTATTAATGAAAAACTGTTTTTT. Full variable domain (outside the CDR3, taken from reference TRBV7-6 and TRBJ1-4): GAGVSQSPRYKVTKRGQDVALRCDPISGHVSLYWYRQALGQGPEFLTYFNYEAQQDKSGLPNDRFSAERPEGSISTLTIQRTEQRDSAMYRCASSGRVINEKLFFGSGTQLSVL.

The chain uses TRBV4-2 and TRBJ1-1; perhaps TRBD1 as D (5 bases). V lost 2 bases and J 2 bases, leaving 12 bases between the germline ends. Germline values: CDR1 LGHNA, CDR2 YNFKEQ. This CDR3 contains 15 residues. The CDR3 spells CASSQTVGVNTEAFF. The CDR3 DNA follows: TGTGCCAGCAGCCAAACCGTAGGGGTAAACACTGAAGCTTTCTTT.

The chain uses TRBV5-1 and TRBJ1-1, with a weak D call TRBD1 (6 bases). The ends were cut back, 0 bases at V and 2 bases at J, with 14 bases in the middle. CDR3 length equals 16 residues. The V gene's germline CDR1 is SGHRS and CDR2 YFSETQ. The CDR3 loop is CASSLEFRGSNTEAFF. As DNA, the CDR3 is TGCGCCAGCAGCTTGGAGTTCAGGGGAAGCAACACTGAAGCTTTCTTT. The full variable domain, in which reference TRBV5-1 and TRBJ1-1 provide the parts outside the CDR3, is KAGVTQTPRYLIKTRGQQVTLSCSPISGHRSVSWYQQTPGQGLQFLFEYFSETQRNKGNFPGRFSGRQFSNSRSEMNVSTLELGDSALYLCASSLEFRGSNTEAFFGQGTRLTVV.

This chain connects TRBV20-1 to TRBJ1-4; D unresolved. The CDR3 has 13 amino acids. Trimming took off 3 bases at V and 3 bases at J, with 8 bases between the two ends. Germline assignment: CDR1 DFQATT and CDR2 SNEGSKA (reference sequence). This CDR3 reads CSARSSANEKLFF. DNA of the CDR3: TGCAGTGCTAGGTCAAGTGCTAATGAAAAACTGTTTTTT.

V and J are TRBV29-1 and TRBJ1-3; no clear D gene. Germline assignment: CDR1 SQVTM and CDR2 ANQGSEA. The CDR3 has 11 amino acids. Trimming pared 7 bases from V and 0 bases from J, leaving 4 bases between. In DNA form, the CDR3 reads TGCAGCGCAAACTCTGGAAACACCATATATTTT. Translated, it gives CSANSGNTIYF.

This clonotype was detected only once. The chain links TRBV30 to TRBJ1-1; weak D call: TRBD1 (5 bases). Trimming stripped 4 bases from V and 4 bases from J, with 19 bases between. Germline V gene data show CDR1 as GTSNPN and CDR2 as SVGIG (reference sequence). The CDR3 sequence is 15 residues long. The CDR3 DNA is TGTGCCTGGACCCGAGAGGGGACTATACGCACTGAAGCTTTCTTT. It translates to CAWTREGTIRTEAFF. The variable domain in full, completed from reference TRBV30 and TRBJ1-1, reads SQTIHQWPATLVQPVGSPLSLECTVEGTSNPNLYWYRQAAGRGLQLLFYSVGIGQISSEVPQNLSASRPQDRQFILSSKKLLLSDSGFYLCAWTREGTIRTEAFFGQGTRLTVV.

This clonotype was counted at least ten times. The chain recombines TRBV12-3 or TRBV12-4 with TRBJ2-7; D not resolved. V shed 5 bases and J shed 0 bases, with 11 bases lying between them. This CDR3 spans 14 amino acids. The CDR3: CASSRYYLSYEQYF. DNA of the CDR3: TGTGCCAGCAGTCGCTATTACCTCTCCTACGAGCAGTACTTC.

The genes are TRBV20-1 and TRBJ1-1; D uncertain. Germline V CDR1 and CDR2: DFQATT, SNEGSKA (reference sequence). The CDR3 spans 11 residues. CDR3 amino acids: CGKMVNTEAFF. As DNA, the CDR3 is TGCGGGAAGATGGTGAACACTGAAGCTTTCTTT.

This clonotype was counted between two and nine times. The rearrangement uses TRBV7-2 and TRBJ1-2; 7 bases are a match to TRBD1. The germline V gene has CDR1 SGHTA and CDR2 FQGNSA. The V segment lost 4 bases and the J segment 5 bases; nucleotides outside the gene matches: 7. The CDR3 spans 14 residues. The CDR3 protein is CASSSQGGRYGYTF. CDR3 coding DNA: TGTGCCAGCAGCTCCCAGGGGGGGCGGTATGGCTACACCTTC. The whole variable domain, filled in from reference TRBV7-2 and TRBJ1-2, reads GAGVSQSPSNKVTEKGKDVELRCDPISGHTALYWYRQSLGQGLEFLIYFQGNSAPDKSGLPSDRFSAERTGGSVSTLTIQRTQQEDSAVYLCASSSQGGRYGYTFGSGTRLTVV.

This clonotype was recorded once. Its ends do not fully match the called genes, so a read error is possible. V usage is TRBV20-1 and J usage is TRBJ1-5; D is uncertain. The CDR3 is made up of 12 amino acids. Germline loops: CDR1 DFQATT, CDR2 SNEGSKA (reference sequence). The CDR3 nucleotides read TGCAGTGCTAGGCAGCTTCATCAGCCCCGGCATTTT. Translating it yields CSARQLHQPRHF.

This clonotype was found a few times. The CDR3 nucleotides are TGTGCCATCAGTGACGTTGAGGACACCGGGGAGCTGTTTTTT. Translating gives CAISDVEDTGELFF. V and J are TRBV10-3 and TRBJ2-2; unclear D gene. This CDR3 is built from 14 residues. Trimming took 3 bases from V and 3 from J, leaving 8 bases between them. The germline V gene encodes CDR1 ENHRY and CDR2 SYGVKD.